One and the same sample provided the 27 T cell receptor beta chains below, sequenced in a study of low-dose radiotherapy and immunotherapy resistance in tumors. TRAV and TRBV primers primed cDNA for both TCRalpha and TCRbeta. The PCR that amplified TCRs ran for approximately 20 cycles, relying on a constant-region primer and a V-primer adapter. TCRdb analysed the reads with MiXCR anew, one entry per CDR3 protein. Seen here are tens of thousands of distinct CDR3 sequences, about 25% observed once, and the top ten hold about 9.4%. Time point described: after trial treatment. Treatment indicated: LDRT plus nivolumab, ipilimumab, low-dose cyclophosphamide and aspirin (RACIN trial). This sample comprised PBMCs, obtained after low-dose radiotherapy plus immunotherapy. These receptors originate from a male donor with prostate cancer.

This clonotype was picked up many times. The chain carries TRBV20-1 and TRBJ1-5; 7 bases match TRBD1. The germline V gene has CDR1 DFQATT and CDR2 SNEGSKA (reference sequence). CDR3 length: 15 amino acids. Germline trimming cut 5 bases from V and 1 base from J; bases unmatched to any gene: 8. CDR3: CSAAHRGTSNQPQHF. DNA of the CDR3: TGCAGTGCTGCACACAGGGGAACAAGCAATCAGCCCCAGCATTTT.

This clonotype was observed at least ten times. The CDR3 DNA sequence: TGTGCCAGCTCGATATACAATGAGCAGTTCTTC. Protein product: CASSIYNEQFF. The genes are TRBV2 and TRBJ2-1; D is unclear. CDR3 length: 11 amino acids. Germline loops: CDR1 SNHLY, CDR2 FYNNEI. The V end lost 8 bases, the J end lost 4 bases, and 6 bases lay between the germline ends.

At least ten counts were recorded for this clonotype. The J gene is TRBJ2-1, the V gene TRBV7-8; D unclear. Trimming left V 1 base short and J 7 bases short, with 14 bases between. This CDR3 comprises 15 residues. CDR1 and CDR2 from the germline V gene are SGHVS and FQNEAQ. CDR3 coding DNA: TGTGCCAGCAGCTTAGATACGAGAAGCCGAAATGAGCAGTTCTTC. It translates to CASSLDTRSRNEQFF.

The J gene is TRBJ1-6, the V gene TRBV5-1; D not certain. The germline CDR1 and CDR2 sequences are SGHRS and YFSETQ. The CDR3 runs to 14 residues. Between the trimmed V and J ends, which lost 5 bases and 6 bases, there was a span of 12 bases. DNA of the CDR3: TGCGCCAGCAGTCCGGACGCGGCTAATTCACCCCTCCACTTT. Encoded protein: CASSPDAANSPLHF.

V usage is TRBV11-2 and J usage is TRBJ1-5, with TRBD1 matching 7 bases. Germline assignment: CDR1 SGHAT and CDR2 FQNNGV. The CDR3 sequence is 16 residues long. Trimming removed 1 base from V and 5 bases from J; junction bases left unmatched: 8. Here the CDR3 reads CASSLGTTGSHQPQHF. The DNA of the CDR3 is TGTGCCAGCAGCTTAGGAACGACAGGGTCCCATCAGCCCCAGCATTTT.

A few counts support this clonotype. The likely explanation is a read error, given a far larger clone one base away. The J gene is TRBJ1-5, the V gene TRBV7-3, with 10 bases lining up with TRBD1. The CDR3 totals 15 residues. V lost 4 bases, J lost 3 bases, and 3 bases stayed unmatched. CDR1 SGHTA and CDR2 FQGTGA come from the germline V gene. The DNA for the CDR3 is TGTGCCAGCAGCTCCGGGACAGGGGACAATCAGCCCCAGCATTTT. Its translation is CASSSGTGDNQPQHF.

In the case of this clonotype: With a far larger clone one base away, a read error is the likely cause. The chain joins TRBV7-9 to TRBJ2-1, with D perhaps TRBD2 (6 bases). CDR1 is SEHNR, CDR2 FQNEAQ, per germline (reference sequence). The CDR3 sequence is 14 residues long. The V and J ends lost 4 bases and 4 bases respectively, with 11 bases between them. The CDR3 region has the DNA TGTGCCAGCAGCTCGCGGGGACTTTACAATGAGCAGTTCTTC. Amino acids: CASSSRGLYNEQFF.

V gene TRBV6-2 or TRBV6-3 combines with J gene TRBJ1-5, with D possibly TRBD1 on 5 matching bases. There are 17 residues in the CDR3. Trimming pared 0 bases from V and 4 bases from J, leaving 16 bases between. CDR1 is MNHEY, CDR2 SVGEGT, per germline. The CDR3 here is CASSYSMGGVGNQPQHF. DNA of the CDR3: TGTGCCAGCAGTTACTCGATGGGGGGGGTGGGGAATCAGCCCCAGCATTTT.

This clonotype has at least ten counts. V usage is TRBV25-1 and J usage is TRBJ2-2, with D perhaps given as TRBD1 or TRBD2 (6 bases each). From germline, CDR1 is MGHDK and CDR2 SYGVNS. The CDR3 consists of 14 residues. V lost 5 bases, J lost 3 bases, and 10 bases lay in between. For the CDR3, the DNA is TGTGCCAGCAGTAACAGGGAGGACACCGGGGAGCTGTTTTTT. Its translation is CASSNREDTGELFF. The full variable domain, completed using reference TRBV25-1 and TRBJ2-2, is EADIYQTPRYLVIGTGKKITLECSQTMGHDKMYWYQQDPGMELHLIHYSYGVNSTEKGDLSSESTVSRIRTEHFPLTLESARPSHTSQYLCASSNREDTGELFFGEGSRLTVL.

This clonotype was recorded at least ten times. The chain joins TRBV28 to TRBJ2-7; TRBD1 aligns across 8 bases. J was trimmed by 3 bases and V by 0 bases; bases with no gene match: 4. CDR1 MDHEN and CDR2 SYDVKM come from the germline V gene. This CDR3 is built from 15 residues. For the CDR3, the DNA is TGTGCCAGCAGTTTATGGTCAGGGGGCAGCTACGAGCAGTACTTC. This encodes CASSLWSGGSYEQYF.

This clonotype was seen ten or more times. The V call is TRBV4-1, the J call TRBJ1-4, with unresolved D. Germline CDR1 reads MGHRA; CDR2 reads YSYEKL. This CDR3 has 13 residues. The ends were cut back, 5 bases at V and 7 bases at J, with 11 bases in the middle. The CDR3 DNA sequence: TGCGCCAGCAGCTTTAAAGTGGGTGAAAAACTGTTTTTT. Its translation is CASSFKVGEKLFF.

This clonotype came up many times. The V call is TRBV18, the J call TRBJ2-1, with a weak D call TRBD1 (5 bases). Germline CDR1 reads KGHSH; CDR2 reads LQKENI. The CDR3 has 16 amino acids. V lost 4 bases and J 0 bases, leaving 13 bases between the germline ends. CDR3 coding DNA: TGTGCCAGCTCACTGGCTCAGGGTATCTCCTACAATGAGCAGTTCTTC. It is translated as CASSLAQGISYNEQFF.

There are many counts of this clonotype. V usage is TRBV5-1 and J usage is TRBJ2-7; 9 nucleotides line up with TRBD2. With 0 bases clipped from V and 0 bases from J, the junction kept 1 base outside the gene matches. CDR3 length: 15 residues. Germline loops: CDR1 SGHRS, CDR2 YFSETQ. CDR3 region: CASSLGLAASYEQYF. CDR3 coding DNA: TGCGCCAGCAGCTTGGGACTAGCGGCCTCCTACGAGCAGTACTTC.

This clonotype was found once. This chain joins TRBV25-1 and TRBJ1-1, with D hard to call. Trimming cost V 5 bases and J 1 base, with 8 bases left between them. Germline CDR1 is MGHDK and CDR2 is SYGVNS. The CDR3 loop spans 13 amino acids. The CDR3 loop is CASSLMGNTEAFF. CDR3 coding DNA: TGTGCCAGCAGTCTCATGGGGAACACTGAAGCTTTCTTT.

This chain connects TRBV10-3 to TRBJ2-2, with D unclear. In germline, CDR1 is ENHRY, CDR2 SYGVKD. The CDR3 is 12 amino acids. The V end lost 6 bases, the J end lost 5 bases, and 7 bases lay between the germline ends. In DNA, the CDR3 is TGTGCCATCAGCCTCAGTACCGGGGAGCTGTTTTTT. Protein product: CAISLSTGELFF.

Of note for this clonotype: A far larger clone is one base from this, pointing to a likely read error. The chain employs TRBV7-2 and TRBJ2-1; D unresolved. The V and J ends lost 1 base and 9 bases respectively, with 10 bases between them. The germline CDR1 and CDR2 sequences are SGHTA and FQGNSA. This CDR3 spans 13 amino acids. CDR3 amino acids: CASSLGLGIEQFF. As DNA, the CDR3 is TGTGCCAGCAGCTTAGGGCTGGGTATTGAGCAGTTCTTC. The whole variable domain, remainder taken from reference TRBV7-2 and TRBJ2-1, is GAGVSQSPSNKVTEKGKDVELRCDPISGHTALYWYRQSLGQGLEFLIYFQGNSAPDKSGLPSDRFSAERTGGSVSTLTIQRTQQEDSAVYLCASSLGLGIEQFFGPGTRLTVL.

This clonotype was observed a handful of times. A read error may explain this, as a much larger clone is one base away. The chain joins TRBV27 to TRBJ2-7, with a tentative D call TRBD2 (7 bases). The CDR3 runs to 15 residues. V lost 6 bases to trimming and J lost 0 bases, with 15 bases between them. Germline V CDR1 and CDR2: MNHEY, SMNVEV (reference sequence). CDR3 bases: TGTGCCAGCAGCGTCCGGGGGGCGAACTCCTACGAGCAGTACTTC. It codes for CASSVRGANSYEQYF.

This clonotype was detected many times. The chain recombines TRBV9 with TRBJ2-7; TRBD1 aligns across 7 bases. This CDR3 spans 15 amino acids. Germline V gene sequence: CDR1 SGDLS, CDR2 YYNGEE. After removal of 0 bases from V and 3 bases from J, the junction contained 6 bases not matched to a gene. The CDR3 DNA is TGTGCCAGCAGCGTAGCACTGGCAGGGGGCTACGAGCAGTACTTC. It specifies CASSVALAGGYEQYF.

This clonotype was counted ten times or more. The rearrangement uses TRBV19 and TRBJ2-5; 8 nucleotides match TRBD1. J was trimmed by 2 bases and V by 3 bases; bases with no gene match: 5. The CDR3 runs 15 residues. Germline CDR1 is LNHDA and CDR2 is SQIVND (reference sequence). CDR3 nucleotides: TGTGCCAGTAGTATTGCCAGGGGGCAGCAAGAGACCCAGTACTTC. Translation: CASSIARGQQETQYF.

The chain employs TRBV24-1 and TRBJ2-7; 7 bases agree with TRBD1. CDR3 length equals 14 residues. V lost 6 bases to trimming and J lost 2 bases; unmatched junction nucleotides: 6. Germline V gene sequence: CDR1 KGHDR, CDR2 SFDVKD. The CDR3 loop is CATSPGTAPYEQYF. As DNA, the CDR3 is TGTGCCACCAGTCCCGGGACAGCGCCCTACGAGCAGTACTTC.

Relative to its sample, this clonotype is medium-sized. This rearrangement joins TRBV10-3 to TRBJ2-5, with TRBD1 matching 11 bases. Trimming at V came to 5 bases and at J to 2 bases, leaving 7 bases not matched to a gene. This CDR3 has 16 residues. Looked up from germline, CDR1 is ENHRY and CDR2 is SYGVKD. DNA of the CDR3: TGTGCCATCAGTATAGGGACAGGGGGTTCTCAAGAGACCCAGTACTTC. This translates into CAISIGTGGSQETQYF.

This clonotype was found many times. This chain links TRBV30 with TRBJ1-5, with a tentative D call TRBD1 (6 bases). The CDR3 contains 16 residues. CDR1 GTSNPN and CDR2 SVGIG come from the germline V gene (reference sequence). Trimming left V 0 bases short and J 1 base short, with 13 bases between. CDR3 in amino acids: CAWSVPGGWSNQPQHF. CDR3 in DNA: TGTGCCTGGAGTGTACCCGGGGGCTGGAGCAATCAGCCCCAGCATTTT.

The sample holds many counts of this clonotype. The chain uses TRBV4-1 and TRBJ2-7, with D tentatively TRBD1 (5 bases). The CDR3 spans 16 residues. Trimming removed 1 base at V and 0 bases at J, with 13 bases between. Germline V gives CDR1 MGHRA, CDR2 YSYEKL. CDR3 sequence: CASSQVTGSISYEQYF. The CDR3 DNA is TGCGCCAGCAGCCAAGTTACAGGATCCATCTCCTACGAGCAGTACTTC.

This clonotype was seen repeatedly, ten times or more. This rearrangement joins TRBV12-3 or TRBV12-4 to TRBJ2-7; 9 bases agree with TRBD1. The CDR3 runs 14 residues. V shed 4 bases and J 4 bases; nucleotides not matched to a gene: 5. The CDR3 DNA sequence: TGTGCCAGCAGTTCGGGGACAGGGTGGTACGAGCAGTACTTC. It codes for CASSSGTGWYEQYF.

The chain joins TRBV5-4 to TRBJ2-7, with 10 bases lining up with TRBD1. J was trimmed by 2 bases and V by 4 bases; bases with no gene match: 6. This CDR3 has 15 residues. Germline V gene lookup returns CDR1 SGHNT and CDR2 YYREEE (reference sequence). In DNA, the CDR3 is TGTGCCAGCAGCGGGGGACAGGGGTTCACCTACGAGCAGTACTTC. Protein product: CASSGGQGFTYEQYF.

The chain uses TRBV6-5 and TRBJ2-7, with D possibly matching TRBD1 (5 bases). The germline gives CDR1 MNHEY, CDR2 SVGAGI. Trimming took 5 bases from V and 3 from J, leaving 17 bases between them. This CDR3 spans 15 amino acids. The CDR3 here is CASSEYRKGHYEQYF. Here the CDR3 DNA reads TGTGCCAGCAGTGAATATAGGAAGGGGCACTACGAGCAGTACTTC.

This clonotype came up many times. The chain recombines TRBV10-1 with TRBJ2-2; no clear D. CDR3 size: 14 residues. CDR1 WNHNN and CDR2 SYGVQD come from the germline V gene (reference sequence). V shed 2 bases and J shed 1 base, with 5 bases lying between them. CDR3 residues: CASSENRNTGELFF. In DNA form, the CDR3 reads TGCGCCAGCAGTGAGAATCGGAACACCGGGGAGCTGTTTTTT.